This T cell receptor beta chain was identified in a study of blood T cells in healthy people across ages. The sample holds a few counts of this clonotype. The authors ran a second PCR of roughly 6 to 11 cycles using a sample-barcoded 5' primer and a J-beta primer mix. TCRdb independently ran MiXCR on the 5' RACE reads; one entry per CDR3 protein. The sample lists over 1,300,000 distinct CDR3 sequences, around 59% occurring once. The CDR3 consists of 16 residues. Germline values: CDR1 SGHRS, CDR2 YFSETQ. V dropped 4 bases and J dropped 0 bases, with 14 bases sitting between them. Sequencing used blood. The receptor was derived from a man aged 18 to 29 in good health. The chain carries TRBV5-1 and TRBJ2-1; the D gene is possibly TRBD2 (5 bases). The CDR3, as DNA: TGCGCCAGCAGCACTAGTGGGTCGAGCTCCTACAATGAGCAGTTCTTC. Amino acid sequence: CASSTSGSSSYNEQFF.